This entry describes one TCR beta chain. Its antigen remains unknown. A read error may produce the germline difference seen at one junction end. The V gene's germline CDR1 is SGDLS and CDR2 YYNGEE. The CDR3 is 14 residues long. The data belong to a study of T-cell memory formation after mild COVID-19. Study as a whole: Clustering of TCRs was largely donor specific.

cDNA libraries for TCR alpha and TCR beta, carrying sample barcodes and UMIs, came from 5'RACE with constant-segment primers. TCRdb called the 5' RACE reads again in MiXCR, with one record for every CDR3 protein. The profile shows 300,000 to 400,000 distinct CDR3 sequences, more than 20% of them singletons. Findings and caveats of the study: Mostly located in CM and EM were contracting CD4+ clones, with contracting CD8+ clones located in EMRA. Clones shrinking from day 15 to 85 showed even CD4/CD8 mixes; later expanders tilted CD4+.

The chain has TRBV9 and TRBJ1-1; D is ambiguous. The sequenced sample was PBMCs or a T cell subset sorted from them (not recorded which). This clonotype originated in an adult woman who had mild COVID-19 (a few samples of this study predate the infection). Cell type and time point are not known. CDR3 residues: CASSRVGMNTESFF. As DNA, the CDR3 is TGTGCCAGCAGCCGAGTCGGGATGAACACTGAATCTTTCTTT.